The source of this T cell receptor beta chain is a study of blood T cells in healthy people across ages. Study conclusions and caveats: A greater number of naive CD4+ cells and higher diversity distinguished long-lived donors from aged donors.

A sample-barcoded 5' primer and a J-beta primer mix were used in a second PCR of roughly 6 to 11 cycles. Every single cDNA molecule received a tag from a template-switch adaptor with 12 random nucleotides. MiXCR, applied by TCRdb to the 5' RACE reads, yields one record per CDR3 protein. The sample has more than 450,000 distinct CDR3 sequences, about 26% seen once. The CDR3 has 16 residues. Germline CDR1 is SGHTA and CDR2 is FQGNSA. In its sample, this clonotype was seen a few times. Its specificity is unknown. The sample was also linked to a second study, of T cells of mothers and their children.

J is TRBJ2-7 and V is TRBV7-2; TRBD2 matches at 7 bases. The J call may be mistaken, given a closer DNA end match to TRBJ2-1. The TCR originated in a boy aged 2-9 years in good health. Sample: blood. CDR3 amino acids: CASSLIPGLSADEQFF. The CDR3 DNA reads as TGTGCCAGCAGCTTAATTCCGGGACTAAGCGCCGATGAGCAGTTCTTC.